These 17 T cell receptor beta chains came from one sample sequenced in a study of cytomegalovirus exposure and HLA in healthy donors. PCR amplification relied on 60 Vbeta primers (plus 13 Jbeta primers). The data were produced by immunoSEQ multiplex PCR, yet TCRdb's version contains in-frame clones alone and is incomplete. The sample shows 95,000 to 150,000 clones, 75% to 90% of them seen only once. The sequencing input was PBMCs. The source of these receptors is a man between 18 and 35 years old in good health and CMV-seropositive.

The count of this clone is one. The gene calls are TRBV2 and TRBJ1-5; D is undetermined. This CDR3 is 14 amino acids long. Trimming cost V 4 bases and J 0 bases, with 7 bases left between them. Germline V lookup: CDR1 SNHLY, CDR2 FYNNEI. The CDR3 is CASSGGYSNQPQHF. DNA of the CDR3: TGTGCCAGCAGTGGAGGGTATAGCAATCAGCCCCAGCATTTT.

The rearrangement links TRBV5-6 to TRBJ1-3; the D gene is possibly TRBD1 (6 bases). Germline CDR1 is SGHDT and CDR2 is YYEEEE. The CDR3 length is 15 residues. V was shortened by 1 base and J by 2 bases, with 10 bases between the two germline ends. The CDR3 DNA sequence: TGTGCCAGCAGCTTGCCGAGGGGGACTGGAAACACCATATATTTT. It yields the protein CASSLPRGTGNTIYF.

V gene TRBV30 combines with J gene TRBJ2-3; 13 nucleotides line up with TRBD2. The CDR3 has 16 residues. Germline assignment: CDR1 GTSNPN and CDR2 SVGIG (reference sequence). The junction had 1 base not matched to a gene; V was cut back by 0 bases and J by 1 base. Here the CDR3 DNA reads TGTGCCTGGAGTGTAGGACTAGCGGGGGGCACAGATACGCAGTATTTT. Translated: CAWSVGLAGGTDTQYF.

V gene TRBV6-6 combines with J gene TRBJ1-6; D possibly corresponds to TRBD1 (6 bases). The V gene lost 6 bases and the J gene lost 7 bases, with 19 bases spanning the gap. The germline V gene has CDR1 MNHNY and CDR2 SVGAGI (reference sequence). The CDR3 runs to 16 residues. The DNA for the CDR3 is TGTGCCAGCAGCGAGGGCAGGGGCCTGGGGAATTCACCCCTCCACTTT. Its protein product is CASSEGRGLGNSPLHF.

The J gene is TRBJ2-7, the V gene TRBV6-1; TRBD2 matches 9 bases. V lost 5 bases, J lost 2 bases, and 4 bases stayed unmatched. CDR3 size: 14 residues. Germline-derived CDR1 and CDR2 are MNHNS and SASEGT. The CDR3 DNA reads TGTGCCAGCAGTAGCGGGGGGTTCCCCTACGAGCAGTACTTC. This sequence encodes CASSSGGFPYEQYF.

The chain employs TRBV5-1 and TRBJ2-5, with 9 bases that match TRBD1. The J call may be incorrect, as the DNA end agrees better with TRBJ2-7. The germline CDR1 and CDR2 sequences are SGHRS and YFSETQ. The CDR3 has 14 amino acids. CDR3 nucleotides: TGCGCCAGCAGCCATAGGACAGGGGTGCTCGAGCAGTACTTC. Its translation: CASSHRTGVLEQYF.

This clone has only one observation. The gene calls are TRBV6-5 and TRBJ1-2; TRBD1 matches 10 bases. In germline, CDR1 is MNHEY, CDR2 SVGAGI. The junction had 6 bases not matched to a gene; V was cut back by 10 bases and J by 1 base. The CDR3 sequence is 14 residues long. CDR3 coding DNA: TGTGCCACCGGGCGGACAGGGGGTAACTATGGCTACACCTTC. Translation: CATGRTGGNYGYTF.

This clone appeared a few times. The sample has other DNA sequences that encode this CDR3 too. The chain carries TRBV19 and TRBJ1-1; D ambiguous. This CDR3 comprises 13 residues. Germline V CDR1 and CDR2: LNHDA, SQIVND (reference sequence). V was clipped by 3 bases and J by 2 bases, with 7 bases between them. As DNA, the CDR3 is TGTGCCAGTAGTATTAGTCTTAACACTGAAGCTTTCTTT. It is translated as CASSISLNTEAFF.

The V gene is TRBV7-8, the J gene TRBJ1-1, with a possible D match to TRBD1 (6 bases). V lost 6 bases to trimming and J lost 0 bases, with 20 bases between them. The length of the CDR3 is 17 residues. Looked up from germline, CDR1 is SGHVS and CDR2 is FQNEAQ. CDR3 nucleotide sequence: TGTGCCAGCAGTTCCCCGGCGACAGGCCTTATGAACACTGAAGCTTTCTTT. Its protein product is CASSSPATGLMNTEAFF.

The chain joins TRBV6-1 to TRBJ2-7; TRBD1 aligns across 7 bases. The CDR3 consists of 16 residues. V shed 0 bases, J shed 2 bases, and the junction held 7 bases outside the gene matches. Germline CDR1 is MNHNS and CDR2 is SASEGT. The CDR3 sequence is CASSEAIWTGTYEQYF. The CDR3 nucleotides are TGTGCCAGCAGTGAAGCTATTTGGACAGGTACCTACGAGCAGTACTTC.

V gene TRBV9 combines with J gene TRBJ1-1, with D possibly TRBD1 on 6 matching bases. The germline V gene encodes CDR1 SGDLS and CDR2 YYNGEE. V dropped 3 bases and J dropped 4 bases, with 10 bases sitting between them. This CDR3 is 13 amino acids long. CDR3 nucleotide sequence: TGTGCCAGCAGCGACAGGGTTGGCACTGAAGCTTTCTTT. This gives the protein CASSDRVGTEAFF.

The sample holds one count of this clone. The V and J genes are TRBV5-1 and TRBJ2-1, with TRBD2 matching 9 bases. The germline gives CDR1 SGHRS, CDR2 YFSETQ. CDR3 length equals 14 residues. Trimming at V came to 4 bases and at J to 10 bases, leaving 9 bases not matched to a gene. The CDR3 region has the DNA TGCGCCAGCAGCGGACGGACTAGCGTAGGGGAGCAGTTCTTC. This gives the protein CASSGRTSVGEQFF.

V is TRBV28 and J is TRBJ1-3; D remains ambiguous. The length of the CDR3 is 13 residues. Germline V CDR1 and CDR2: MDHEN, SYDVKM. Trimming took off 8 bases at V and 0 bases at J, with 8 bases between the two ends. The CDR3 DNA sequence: TGTGCCAGCTCTACGGGCTCTGGAAACACCATATATTTT. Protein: CASSTGSGNTIYF.

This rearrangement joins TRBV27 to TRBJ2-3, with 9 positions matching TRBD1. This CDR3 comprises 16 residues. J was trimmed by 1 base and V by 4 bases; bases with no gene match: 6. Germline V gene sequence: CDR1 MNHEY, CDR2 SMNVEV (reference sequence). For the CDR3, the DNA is TGTGCCAGCAGTTCACAGGGGGCCTTCGGCACAGATACGCAGTATTTT. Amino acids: CASSSQGAFGTDTQYF.

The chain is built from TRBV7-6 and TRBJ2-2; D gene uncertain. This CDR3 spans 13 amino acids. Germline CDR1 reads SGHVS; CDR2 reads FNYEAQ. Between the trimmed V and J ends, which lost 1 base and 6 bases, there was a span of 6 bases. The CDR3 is CASSLVRAGELFF. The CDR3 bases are TGTGCCAGCAGCTTAGTACGGGCCGGGGAGCTGTTTTTT. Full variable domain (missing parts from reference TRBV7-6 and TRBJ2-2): GAGVSQSPRYKVTKRGQDVALRCDPISGHVSLYWYRQALGQGPEFLTYFNYEAQQDKSGLPNDRFSAERPEGSISTLTIQRTEQRDSAMYRCASSLVRAGELFFGEGSRLTVL.

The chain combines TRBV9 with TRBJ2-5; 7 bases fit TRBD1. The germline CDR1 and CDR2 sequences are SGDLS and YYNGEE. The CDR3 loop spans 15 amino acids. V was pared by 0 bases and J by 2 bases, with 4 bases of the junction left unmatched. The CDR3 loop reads CASSVGQGLQETQYF. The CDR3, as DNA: TGTGCCAGCAGCGTAGGACAGGGTTTGCAAGAGACCCAGTACTTC. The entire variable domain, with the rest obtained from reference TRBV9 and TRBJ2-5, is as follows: DSGVTQTPKHLITATGQRVTLRCSPRSGDLSVYWYQQSLDQGLQFLIQYYNGEERAKGNILERFSAQQFPDLHSELNLSSLELGDSALYFCASSVGQGLQETQYFGPGTRLLVL.

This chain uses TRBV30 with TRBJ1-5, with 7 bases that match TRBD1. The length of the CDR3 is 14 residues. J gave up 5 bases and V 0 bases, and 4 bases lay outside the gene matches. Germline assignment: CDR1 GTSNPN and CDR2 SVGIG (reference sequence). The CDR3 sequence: CAWSVTGRDQPQHF. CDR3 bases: TGTGCCTGGAGTGTGACAGGGCGCGATCAGCCCCAGCATTTT.